A single TCR beta chain is shown here with its context. The antigen is undetermined. The sample belongs to a study of T cell responses to AZD1222 COVID-19 vaccine. Study-wide results and caveats: Vaccine-related CD4 TCRs covered spike, predominating at 160-218 and 743-854. Among those given AZD1222, only 6 or 7 were seropositive at baseline.

TCRdb's table, derived via immunoSEQ multiplex PCR, lists solely in-frame clones and lacks some. The sample yields some 130,000 clones, about 90% seen once. The sequence came from an adult in good health. The source was peripheral blood, collected on day 0 of MenACWY control vaccination.

The CDR3 DNA follows: TGTGCCAGCAGCCCAAGGGAAGAGACCCAGTACTTC. Translation gives CASSPREETQYF. The chain has TRBV5-4 and TRBJ2-5; D unclear. Deletions cut 4 bases from V and 3 bases from J, with 7 bases between. The germline V gene has CDR1 SGHNT and CDR2 YYREEE (reference sequence). The CDR3 loop spans 12 amino acids.